What follows are 20 T cell receptor beta chains derived from one specimen sequenced in a study of vaccination effects on CD4 cells after COVID-19. Method: immunoSEQ multiplex PCR; TCRdb's copy keeps in-frame clones and lacks some. The table records tens of thousands of clones, around 70% of them present only once. No antigen is known for these receptors. Viral peptide pools were used in the ViraFEST assay to expand antigen-specific CD4+ T cells, and sequencing came afterward. Having been cultured for approximately ten days, the cells underwent CD4+ T cell isolation. Participants were given two doses of BNT162b2 or mRNA-1273 vaccine. Sample: CD4+ T cells from PBMCs cultured with HCoV-229E spike peptides, taken after COVID-19 vaccination. The origin of the receptors is a human donor who received a COVID-19 vaccine.

V and J are TRBV6-5 and TRBJ1-1; a weak D match, TRBD1 (5 bases). Germline CDR1 is MNHEY and CDR2 is SVGAGI. CDR3 size: 11 residues. Trimming cost V 6 bases and J 4 bases, with 6 bases left between them. The CDR3, as DNA: TGTGCCAGCAGGCAGGGCACTGAAGCTTTCTTT. It codes for CASRQGTEAFF.

The genes are TRBV9 and TRBJ1-2; D unresolved. The V end was cut by 0 bases, the J end by 0 bases, with 3 bases between. This CDR3 comprises 13 residues. Per the germline V gene, CDR1 is SGDLS and CDR2 is YYNGEE. CDR3 DNA: TGTGCCAGCAGCGTAGACACTAACTATGGCTACACCTTC. Protein: CASSVDTNYGYTF.

This sequence joins TRBV5-1 and TRBJ2-3; TRBD2 aligns across 8 bases. There are 16 residues in the CDR3. Looked up from germline, CDR1 is SGHRS and CDR2 is YFSETQ. The ends lost 4 bases at V and 5 bases at J; junction bases unmatched: 12. The CDR3 region has the DNA TGCGCCAGCAGCCCCAGGATAGCGGGAAATATAGATACGCAGTATTTT. It translates to CASSPRIAGNIDTQYF.

V is TRBV27 and J is TRBJ2-5; 7 positions match TRBD1. The CDR3 has 14 residues. Germline V lookup: CDR1 MNHEY, CDR2 SMNVEV (reference sequence). V lost 0 bases, J lost 6 bases, and 4 bases stayed unmatched. CDR3: CASSLSGGVKTQYF. The CDR3, as DNA: TGTGCCAGCAGTTTATCAGGGGGCGTTAAGACCCAGTACTTC.

By proportion, this clone is medium-sized. V is TRBV2 and J is TRBJ2-2; tentative D call: TRBD2 (5 bases). The CDR3 is 15 residues long. CDR1 is SNHLY, CDR2 FYNNEI, per germline. V lost 5 bases and J 7 bases, leaving 17 bases between the germline ends. The CDR3 DNA is TGTGCCAGCAGTTTGGGCTCCACGGGGAACGGGGAGCTGTTTTTT. Its protein is CASSLGSTGNGELFF.

This clone was seen just once. For the CDR3, the DNA is TGTGCCAGCAGTCCCCATTATGGAGGTGATGCTTTCTTT. This sequence encodes CASSPHYGGDAFF. This chain links TRBV27 with TRBJ1-1; D is undetermined. The germline gives CDR1 MNHEY, CDR2 SMNVEV (reference sequence). The CDR3 is made up of 13 amino acids. V lost 5 bases and J 11 bases, leaving 18 bases between the germline ends.

The chain combines TRBV12-3 or TRBV12-4 with TRBJ1-2, with 9 bases lining up with TRBD1. The CDR3 is 13 amino acids. The V gene end was trimmed by 6 bases and the J gene end by 4 bases; junction bases not matched to a gene: 3. CDR3 sequence (DNA): TGTGCCAGCAGCCCGACAGGGGGCTATGGCTACACCTTC. Translated: CASSPTGGYGYTF.

The chain employs TRBV9 and TRBJ2-7, with 11 bases matching TRBD2. The CDR3 covers 15 residues. Germline values: CDR1 SGDLS, CDR2 YYNGEE. J lost 3 bases, V lost 4 bases, and 6 bases had no gene match. The CDR3 spells CASSPWLAGGYEQYF. As DNA, the CDR3 is TGTGCCAGCAGCCCCTGGCTAGCGGGAGGCTACGAGCAGTACTTC.

The rearrangement links TRBV5-1 to TRBJ2-3; 9 bases are a match to TRBD1. The CDR3 consists of 18 residues. J lost 4 bases, V lost 7 bases, and 19 bases had no gene match. Germline CDR1 and CDR2: SGHRS and YFSETQ. CDR3 DNA sequence: TGCGCCAGCCAGAGAGGGGCCTCGACAGGGGGTGTTTCAGATACGCAGTATTTT. Its translation is CASQRGASTGGVSDTQYF.

In its sample, this clone is medium-sized. The chain carries TRBV29-1 and TRBJ2-7, with 8 bases identical to TRBD1. J gave up 7 bases and V 3 bases, and 5 bases lay outside the gene matches. CDR3 size: 12 residues. Per the germline V gene, CDR1 is SQVTM and CDR2 is ANQGSEA. In DNA form, the CDR3 reads TGCAGCGTTGACAGGACAGGGAATGAGCAGTACTTC. Amino acids: CSVDRTGNEQYF.

CDR3 residues: CASRWTTNTEAFF. CDR3 nucleotides: TGTGCCAGCAGATGGACAACGAACACTGAAGCTTTCTTT. The chain employs TRBV6-5 and TRBJ1-1; TRBD1 might be the D (5 bases). This CDR3 is built from 13 residues. The V end was cut by 6 bases, the J end by 1 base, with 9 bases between. Looked up from germline, CDR1 is MNHEY and CDR2 is SVGAGI.

The chain is built from TRBV11-2 and TRBJ1-2; 8 bases map to TRBD1. The CDR3 is 13 amino acids. V lost 1 base, J lost 6 bases, and 1 base stayed unmatched. From germline, CDR1 is SGHAT and CDR2 FQNNGV. The CDR3 nucleotides are TGTGCCAGCAGCTTAGTGGGACAGGATGGCTACACCTTC. Its protein is CASSLVGQDGYTF.

In the case of this clone: Other DNA sequences in this specimen translate into the identical CDR3. V gene TRBV30 combines with J gene TRBJ1-5, with D possibly TRBD1 on 5 matching bases. V lost 2 bases and J lost 5, with 13 bases in between. The CDR3 length is 14 residues. CDR1 and CDR2 from the germline V gene are GTSNPN and SVGIG (reference sequence). In DNA, the CDR3 is TGTGCCTGGAGTTTAGGGACCGGAGATCAGCCCCAGCATTTT. Protein product: CAWSLGTGDQPQHF.

The CDR3 region has the DNA TGTGCCAGTAGTATAGACCCGATCGGGACGGCTGGGGCCAACGTCCTGACTTTC. As protein: CASSIDPIGTAGANVLTF. J is TRBJ2-6 and V is TRBV19; either TRBD1 or TRBD2 may supply D (5 bases each). The V end was cut by 0 bases, the J end by 2 bases, with 14 bases between. The germline V gene encodes CDR1 LNHDA and CDR2 SQIVND (reference sequence). The CDR3 has 18 residues.

This chain joins TRBV5-6 and TRBJ2-5, with TRBD1 matching over 10 bases. Germline assignment: CDR1 SGHDT and CDR2 YYEEEE. J gave up 4 bases and V 3 bases, and 6 bases lay outside the gene matches. The CDR3 is 15 amino acids. CDR3: CASSSRQGARETQYF. The DNA of the CDR3 is TGTGCCAGCAGCTCACGACAGGGGGCGCGAGAGACCCAGTACTTC.

J is TRBJ2-1 and V is TRBV29-1; D might be TRBD2 (6 bases). The CDR3 covers 15 residues. Trimming removed 6 bases from V and 0 bases from J, with 15 bases in between. Germline V gene sequence: CDR1 SQVTM, CDR2 ANQGSEA. CDR3 coding DNA: TGCAGCGTCGACCCGGGACTCATCTCCTACAATGAGCAGTTCTTC. Its translation is CSVDPGLISYNEQFF.

This chain joins TRBV2 and TRBJ1-2; no definite D call. V lost 6 bases and J lost 7, with 21 bases in between. There are 15 residues in the CDR3. The V gene's germline CDR1 is SNHLY and CDR2 FYNNEI. The CDR3: CASSPTFTGRGGYTF. The CDR3 nucleotides are TGTGCCAGCAGCCCCACGTTTACCGGGCGGGGTGGCTACACCTTC.

In this sample, this clone turned up once. The chain carries TRBV19 and TRBJ1-3; D perhaps matches TRBD1 (6 bases). Germline CDR1 reads LNHDA; CDR2 reads SQIVND (reference sequence). Trimming took off 3 bases at V and 0 bases at J, with 9 bases between the two ends. The CDR3 totals 15 residues. This chain's CDR3 is CASSINRDSGNTIYF. In nucleotides, the CDR3 is TGTGCCAGTAGTATCAACAGGGACTCTGGAAACACCATATATTTT.

This clone was observed a few times. This rearrangement joins TRBV7-8 to TRBJ2-5, with a weak D call TRBD2 (5 bases). Between the trimmed V and J ends, which lost 1 base and 4 bases, there was a span of 10 bases. The CDR3 consists of 14 residues. From germline, CDR1 is SGHVS and CDR2 FQNEAQ. CDR3 nucleotides: TGTGCCAGCAGCTTAGTTTCTAGCCGAGAGACCCAGTACTTC. Translated, it gives CASSLVSSRETQYF.

V gene TRBV6-4 combines with J gene TRBJ2-7; the D call may be TRBD1 or TRBD2 (5 bases each). Trimming took 4 bases from V and 3 from J, leaving 10 bases between them. Germline-derived CDR1 and CDR2 are MRHNA and SNTAGT. This CDR3 comprises 13 residues. CDR3 in amino acids: CASSVDSGYEQYF. In DNA, the CDR3 is TGTGCCAGCAGTGTCGACAGCGGCTACGAGCAGTACTTC.